This T cell receptor beta chain derives from a study of blood T cell repertoires in COVID-19. Germline-derived CDR1 and CDR2 are MNHEY and SVGEGT. The CDR3 spans 19 residues. V was clipped by 5 bases and J by 0 bases, with 24 bases between them. Generated by immunoSEQ multiplex PCR, the TCRdb table keeps only in-frame clones and is missing some. Of roughly 150,000 clones listed, 84% are singletons. The sequence came from a woman of 80 years or more with COVID-19, enrolled during active disease. The rearrangement links TRBV6-2 or TRBV6-3 to TRBJ2-3; the D gene is possibly TRBD1 (7 bases). The source material was peripheral blood. Here the CDR3 reads CASSALPGGLSSSTDTQYF. The CDR3 region has the DNA TGTGCCAGCAGTGCCCTGCCAGGGGGACTTTCCTCTAGCACAGATACGCAGTATTTT.